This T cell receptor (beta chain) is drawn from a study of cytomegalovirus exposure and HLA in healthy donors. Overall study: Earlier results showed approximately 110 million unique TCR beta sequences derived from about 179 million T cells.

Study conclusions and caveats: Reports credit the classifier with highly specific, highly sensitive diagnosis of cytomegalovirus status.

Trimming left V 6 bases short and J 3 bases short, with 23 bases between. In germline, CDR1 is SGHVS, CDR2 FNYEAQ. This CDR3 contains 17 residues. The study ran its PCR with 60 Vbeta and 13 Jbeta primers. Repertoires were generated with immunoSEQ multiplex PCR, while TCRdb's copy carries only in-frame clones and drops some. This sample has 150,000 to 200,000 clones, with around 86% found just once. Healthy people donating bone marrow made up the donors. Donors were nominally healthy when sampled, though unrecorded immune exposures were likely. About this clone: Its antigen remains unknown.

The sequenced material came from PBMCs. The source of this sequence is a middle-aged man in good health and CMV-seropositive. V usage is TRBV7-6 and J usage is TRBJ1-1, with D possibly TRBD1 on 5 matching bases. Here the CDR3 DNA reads TGTGCCAGCAGACTGACCGGGACTAACATAAGGGACACTGAAGCTTTCTTT. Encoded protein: CASRLTGTNIRDTEAFF.